The 9 T cell receptor beta chains below come from one sample, sequenced in a study of control samples from healthy donors and cancer patients. Generated by immunoSEQ multiplex PCR, the TCRdb table keeps only in-frame clones and is missing some. The sample lists 120,000 or so clones, about 89% occurring once. Sequenced input: blood. These receptor sequences come from a man aged 60 to 75 in good health.

The chain carries TRBV7-2 and TRBJ1-1, with a weak D call TRBD1 (5 bases). Germline V gene sequence: CDR1 SGHTA, CDR2 FQGNSA. The germline V and J ends were trimmed by 3 bases and 1 base, with 9 bases remaining between them. This CDR3 spans 14 amino acids. CDR3 sequence: CASSLPGQNTEAFF. Here the CDR3 DNA reads TGTGCCAGCAGCTTGCCCGGACAGAACACTGAAGCTTTCTTT.

The J gene is TRBJ1-5, the V gene TRBV28; D perhaps matches TRBD1 (5 bases). Looked up from germline, CDR1 is MDHEN and CDR2 is SYDVKM. The CDR3 sequence is 12 residues long. Trimming removed 6 bases from V and 9 bases from J, with 12 bases in between. In DNA form, the CDR3 reads TGTGCCAGCAGCCCCGGGACTGGGCCCCAGCATTTT. Protein product: CASSPGTGPQHF. The complete variable domain, with remaining parts taken from reference TRBV28 and TRBJ1-5, reads DVKVTQSSRYLVKRTGEKVFLECVQDMDHENMFWYRQDPGLGLRLIYFSYDVKMKEKGDIPEGYSVSREKKERFSLILESASTNQTSMYLCASSPGTGPQHFGDGTRLSIL.

This sequence joins TRBV25-1 and TRBJ1-5; 11 nucleotides align to TRBD1. V shed 6 bases, J shed 4 bases, and the junction held 2 bases outside the gene matches. Germline V gene sequence: CDR1 MGHDK, CDR2 SYGVNS. The CDR3 covers 14 residues. CDR3 in amino acids: CASRGQGGNQPQHF. CDR3 DNA sequence: TGTGCCAGCAGGGGACAGGGGGGGAATCAGCCCCAGCATTTT.

V and J are TRBV7-2 and TRBJ2-7; perhaps TRBD2 as D (6 bases). Trimming removed 1 base from V and 4 bases from J, with 11 bases in between. Germline V lookup: CDR1 SGHTA, CDR2 FQGNSA. The CDR3 contains 14 residues. This CDR3 is CASSLVGTLYEQYF. DNA of the CDR3: TGTGCCAGCAGCTTAGTAGGGACTCTTTACGAGCAGTACTTC.

The gene calls are TRBV6-5 and TRBJ1-3; possible D gene TRBD1, 5 bases. This CDR3 is built from 15 residues. Trimming shortened V by 8 bases and J by 3 bases, and 17 bases separated the two germline ends. Germline V gene lookup returns CDR1 MNHEY and CDR2 SVGAGI. The CDR3: CASGYRDPDGNTIYF. CDR3 sequence (DNA): TGTGCCAGCGGCTACCGGGACCCCGATGGAAACACCATATATTTT.

The table lists this clone with a count of one. The rearrangement joins TRBV6-6 to TRBJ1-1; D gene unclear. The CDR3 runs to 12 residues. The germline CDR1 and CDR2 sequences are MNHNY and SVGAGI (reference sequence). With 8 bases removed from V and 8 bases from J, the gap between germline ends came to 15 bases. In nucleotides, the CDR3 is TGTGCCAGCGGCCGCTCCTTAGGAGAAGCTTTCTTT. Translation gives CASGRSLGEAFF.

The DNA of the CDR3 is TGTGCCAGTAGCCCCTTATTATCGAGGGACACTGAAGCTTTCTTT. Residues: CASSPLLSRDTEAFF. The V call is TRBV19, the J call TRBJ1-1, with no clear D. V gave up 6 bases and J gave up 3 bases, with 17 bases separating them. Per the germline V gene, CDR1 is LNHDA and CDR2 is SQIVND (reference sequence). The CDR3 consists of 15 residues.

The V call is TRBV19, the J call TRBJ2-3; D is perhaps TRBD1 (6 bases). V lost 4 bases and J lost 0, with 11 bases in between. The CDR3 spans 15 residues. CDR1 LNHDA and CDR2 SQIVND come from the germline V gene (reference sequence). CDR3 sequence (DNA): TGTGCCAGTAGTACCGGACAGAGTAGCACAGATACGCAGTATTTT. Protein sequence: CASSTGQSSTDTQYF.

The chain has TRBV19 and TRBJ1-5, with 8 bases fitting TRBD1. The V gene end was trimmed by 8 bases and the J gene end by 0 bases; junction bases not matched to a gene: 6. The CDR3 is made up of 15 amino acids. The V gene's germline CDR1 is LNHDA and CDR2 SQIVND (reference sequence). CDR3 region: CASLGTGNSNQPQHF. The CDR3 nucleotides read TGTGCCAGTCTAGGGACAGGCAATAGCAATCAGCCCCAGCATTTT.